The 25 T cell receptor beta chains given below trace back to one sample, sequenced in a study of PD-1 blockade in classical Hodgkin lymphoma. Method: immunoSEQ multiplex PCR; TCRdb's copy keeps in-frame clones and lacks some. Among several thousand clones listed, roughly 80% were seen once. Every patient relapsed after autologous stem cell transplantation, and brentuximab vedotin exposure varied. The sample consisted of peripheral blood mononuclear cells (PBMCs), taken at baseline. Receptors were obtained from a human donor with classical Hodgkin lymphoma.

This clone was counted a single time. V is TRBV6-5 and J is TRBJ2-7, with a possible D match to TRBD2 (6 bases). The CDR3 covers 15 residues. Deletions cut 0 bases from V and 0 bases from J, with 9 bases between. CDR1 is MNHEY and CDR2 is SVGAGI in the germline V gene. The chain's CDR3 is CASSYSTGSSYEQYF. CDR3 DNA sequence: TGTGCCAGCAGTTACTCGACCGGGAGCTCCTACGAGCAGTACTTC.

The chain uses TRBV9 and TRBJ2-1; 8 bases are a match to TRBD2. J gave up 4 bases and V 2 bases, and 5 bases lay outside the gene matches. CDR3 length equals 15 residues. The germline CDR1 and CDR2 sequences are SGDLS and YYNGEE. This CDR3 reads CASSVAGRDYNEQFF. The CDR3 DNA reads as TGTGCCAGCAGCGTTGCCGGGAGGGATTACAATGAGCAGTTCTTC. Supplemented by reference TRBV9 and TRBJ2-1, the full variable domain reads DSGVTQTPKHLITATGQRVTLRCSPRSGDLSVYWYQQSLDQGLQFLIQYYNGEERAKGNILERFSAQQFPDLHSELNLSSLELGDSALYFCASSVAGRDYNEQFFGPGTRLTVL.

The rearrangement uses TRBV19 and TRBJ2-1; perhaps TRBD2 as D (6 bases). Per the germline V gene, CDR1 is LNHDA and CDR2 is SQIVND (reference sequence). The V and J ends lost 7 bases and 0 bases respectively, with 13 bases between them. This CDR3 has 15 residues. In DNA form, the CDR3 reads TGTGCCAGTACCCGAGGGAGGATCTCCTACAATGAGCAGTTCTTC. Amino acid sequence: CASTRGRISYNEQFF.

This clone was detected only a few times. The same CDR3 is also encoded by other DNA sequences in this sample. V usage is TRBV4-1 and J usage is TRBJ2-7; TRBD2 aligns across 11 bases. The CDR3 covers 17 residues. J gave up 2 bases and V 1 base, and 7 bases lay outside the gene matches. Germline-derived CDR1 and CDR2 are MGHRA and YSYEKL. The CDR3 loop reads CASSQVGTSGSPYEQYF. CDR3 nucleotide sequence: TGCGCCAGCAGCCAAGTCGGGACTAGCGGATCCCCCTACGAGCAGTACTTC.

This clone was observed a few times. This rearrangement joins TRBV18 to TRBJ2-5; 7 bases match TRBD2. Looked up from germline, CDR1 is KGHSH and CDR2 is LQKENI. The trim removed 1 base at V and 3 bases at J, leaving 5 bases unmatched. CDR3 length equals 15 residues. The CDR3 region is CASSPQKAGKETQYF. The CDR3 bases are TGTGCCAGCTCACCACAAAAAGCGGGAAAAGAGACCCAGTACTTC. Based on the CDR3 plus reference TRBV18 and TRBJ2-5, the full variable domain is NAGVMQNPRHLVRRRGQEARLRCSPMKGHSHVYWYRQLPEEGLKFMVYLQKENIIDESGMPKERFSAEFPKEGPSILRIQQVVRGDSAAYFCASSPQKAGKETQYFGPGTRLLVL.

The DNA for the CDR3 is TGTGCCAGCAGTTACCGGCGGGAGGCCAACGAGCAGTACTTC. This sequence encodes CASSYRREANEQYF. V gene TRBV6-5 combines with J gene TRBJ2-7; 8 bases are shared with TRBD2. The ends lost 2 bases at V and 5 bases at J; junction bases unmatched: 5. The CDR3 spans 14 residues. From germline, CDR1 is MNHEY and CDR2 SVGAGI.

In its sample, this clone ranks as large. The chain links TRBV29-1 to TRBJ1-2, with D possibly matching TRBD1 (5 bases). The germline gives CDR1 SQVTM, CDR2 ANQGSEA. With 3 bases removed from V and 4 bases from J, the gap between germline ends came to 18 bases. CDR3 length equals 15 residues. The DNA for the CDR3 is TGCAGCGTTGATCAAGGAGGCAGGGACCTCTATGGCTACACCTTC. Protein: CSVDQGGRDLYGYTF. Full variable domain (outside the CDR3, taken from reference TRBV29-1 and TRBJ1-2): SAVISQKPSRDICQRGTSLTIQCQVDSQVTMMFWYRQQPGQSLTLIATANQGSEATYESGFVIDKFPISRPNLTFSTLTVSNMSPEDSSIYLCSVDQGGRDLYGYTFGSGTRLTVV.

J is TRBJ2-7 and V is TRBV9; 8 positions match TRBD1. After removal of 0 bases from V and 4 bases from J, the junction contained 3 bases not matched to a gene. Germline-derived CDR1 and CDR2 are SGDLS and YYNGEE. This CDR3 has 14 amino acids. CDR3 loop: CASSVDGTGYEQYF. The CDR3 region has the DNA TGTGCCAGCAGCGTAGATGGGACAGGATACGAGCAGTACTTC.

V is TRBV18 and J is TRBJ2-3; 7 nucleotides align to TRBD2. Germline trimming cut 4 bases from V and 2 bases from J; bases unmatched to any gene: 9. CDR1 and CDR2 from the germline V gene are KGHSH and LQKENI. This CDR3 has 16 residues. CDR3 sequence reads: CASSLGGTILTDTQYF. The CDR3 DNA reads TGTGCCAGCTCACTGGGGGGGACTATCCTCACAGATACGCAGTATTTT.

The chain carries TRBV10-3 and TRBJ2-7; maybe TRBD2 (5 bases). CDR3 length equals 13 residues. Per germline, CDR1 ENHRY and CDR2 SYGVKD. V was cut by 5 bases and J by 2 bases, with 10 bases left in between. The CDR3 is CAISFPGTYEQYF. CDR3 DNA sequence: TGTGCCATCAGTTTCCCGGGAACCTACGAGCAGTACTTC.

This sequence joins TRBV11-2 and TRBJ2-1, with D perhaps TRBD2 (5 bases). From germline, CDR1 is SGHAT and CDR2 FQNNGV. The CDR3 covers 13 residues. V was pared by 5 bases and J by 4 bases, with 9 bases between. CDR3 DNA sequence: TGTGCCAGCAGCGGTGGACTGTACAATGAGCAGTTCTTC. Translation gives CASSGGLYNEQFF.

A word on this clone: This may arise from a read error, as a much more abundant clone is one base away. The chain is built from TRBV2 and TRBJ2-3; TRBD2 matches at 10 bases. CDR3 length equals 16 residues. The germline V gene has CDR1 SNHLY and CDR2 FYNNEI. V was pared by 7 bases and J by 0 bases, with 7 bases of the junction left unmatched. Here the CDR3 reads CASTLGLAVSTDTQYF. In DNA form, the CDR3 reads TGTGCCAGCACTCTAGGACTAGCGGTTAGCACAGATACGCAGTATTTT. Full variable domain (rest looked up from reference TRBV2 and TRBJ2-3): EPEVTQTPSHQVTQMGQEVILRCVPISNHLYFYWYRQILGQKVEFLVSFYNNEISEKSEIFDDQFSVERPDGSNFTLKIRSTKLEDSAMYFCASTLGLAVSTDTQYFGPGTRLTVL.

As for this clone: The junction departs from germline at one end; a sequencing error may be responsible. CDR3 sequence reads: CASLPGLGQGIYGYTF. Here the CDR3 DNA reads TGTGCCAGCTTACCAGGCTTGGGACAGGGTATCTATGGCTACACCTTC. The rearrangement uses TRBV18 and TRBJ1-2; 9 nucleotides line up with TRBD1. CDR3 length: 16 amino acids. Germline CDR1 reads KGHSH; CDR2 reads LQKENI.

CDR3 region: CASSLLRTDSYEQYF. The CDR3 DNA follows: TGTGCCAGCAGTTTATTACGGACAGACTCCTACGAGCAGTACTTC. The V call is TRBV27, the J call TRBJ2-7; tentative D call: TRBD1 (6 bases). This CDR3 spans 15 amino acids. V was trimmed by 1 base and J by 0 bases, leaving 10 bases between them. Germline CDR1 MNHEY, CDR2 SMNVEV (reference sequence).

The rearrangement links TRBV2 to TRBJ2-7, with D uncertain. The CDR3 loop spans 17 amino acids. Trimming cost V 0 bases and J 3 bases, with 18 bases left between them. Germline V CDR1 and CDR2: SNHLY, FYNNEI. The DNA of the CDR3 is TGTGCCAGCAGTGAAGCCGCCTCCACTCGACATTTCTACGAGCAGTACTTC. Translation: CASSEAASTRHFYEQYF.

The V and J genes are TRBV27 and TRBJ1-6; D gene uncertain. The germline V gene has CDR1 MNHEY and CDR2 SMNVEV (reference sequence). V was pared by 6 bases and J by 9 bases, with 9 bases between. The CDR3 spans 12 residues. This chain's CDR3 is CASRGGRSPLHF. The CDR3 DNA reads TGTGCCAGCAGAGGAGGTCGTTCACCCCTCCACTTT.

This clone was observed a single time. This chain uses TRBV5-5 with TRBJ1-1; no clear D. Trimming removed 0 bases at V and 4 bases at J, with 4 bases between. The CDR3 is 12 amino acids. The V gene's germline CDR1 is SGHKS and CDR2 YYEKEE (reference sequence). The CDR3 here is CASSLGPTEAFF. Written as DNA, the CDR3 is TGTGCCAGCAGCTTGGGCCCCACTGAAGCTTTCTTT. The full variable domain, rest sourced from reference TRBV5-5 and TRBJ1-1, is DAGVTQSPTHLIKTRGQQVTLRCSPISGHKSVSWYQQVLGQGPQFIFQYYEKEERGRGNFPDRFSARQFPNYSSELNVNALLLGDSALYLCASSLGPTEAFFGQGTRLTVV.

The table lists this clone with a few counts. The V and J genes are TRBV15 and TRBJ2-3; D may be TRBD1 (6 bases). This CDR3 is built from 16 residues. Between the trimmed V and J ends, which lost 4 bases and 0 bases, there was a span of 14 bases. Germline-derived CDR1 and CDR2 are LNHNV and YYDKDF (reference sequence). DNA of the CDR3: TGTGCCACCAGCACCTCGAGAGGGGGAAGCACAGATACGCAGTATTTT. It yields the protein CATSTSRGGSTDTQYF.

This clone was seen a few times. This chain joins TRBV2 and TRBJ1-2; possible D gene TRBD1, 5 bases. This CDR3 is 13 amino acids long. Trimming stripped 6 bases from V and 7 bases from J, with 15 bases between. The germline gives CDR1 SNHLY, CDR2 FYNNEI. The CDR3, as DNA: TGTGCCAGCAGGGTGGGGGAGTTCAGTGGCTACACCTTC. It codes for CASRVGEFSGYTF.

The chain links TRBV19 to TRBJ2-1; D not resolved. CDR3 length: 13 residues. Trimming pared 3 bases from V and 5 bases from J, leaving 8 bases between. The V gene's germline CDR1 is LNHDA and CDR2 SQIVND (reference sequence). CDR3 protein: CASSIAQNNEQFF. The DNA for the CDR3 is TGTGCCAGTAGTATTGCCCAGAACAATGAGCAGTTCTTC. Drawing the rest from reference TRBV19 and TRBJ2-1, the complete variable domain is DGGITQSPKYLFRKEGQNVTLSCEQNLNHDAMYWYRQDPGQGLRLIYYSQIVNDFQKGDIAEGYSVSREKKESFPLTVTSAQKNPTAFYLCASSIAQNNEQFFGPGTRLTVL.

This chain joins TRBV4-3 and TRBJ1-4; D unresolved. V was cut by 2 bases and J by 8 bases, with 21 bases left in between. Germline assignment: CDR1 LGHNA and CDR2 YSLEER. This CDR3 has 17 residues. CDR3 coding DNA: TGCGCCAGCAGCCAACAGACCTACTTAGGGATTGGAGAAAAACTGTTTTTT. Encoded protein: CASSQQTYLGIGEKLFF.

V and J are TRBV2 and TRBJ2-7; D ambiguous. The germline V gene encodes CDR1 SNHLY and CDR2 FYNNEI. V was pared by 6 bases and J by 0 bases, with 9 bases between. The CDR3 is 13 residues long. CDR3 nucleotides: TGTGCCAGCAGACGACTGTACTCCTACGAGCAGTACTTC. Translation: CASRRLYSYEQYF.

The chain links TRBV18 to TRBJ2-1; 8 bases fit TRBD2. V trimming: 6 bases; J trimming: 9 bases; junction bases outside the gene matches: 13. Germline-derived CDR1 and CDR2 are KGHSH and LQKENI. The CDR3 is 15 residues long. The CDR3 loop is CASSTTGLAGSEQFF. The DNA for the CDR3 is TGTGCCAGCTCCACCACTGGACTAGCCGGCAGTGAGCAGTTCTTC.

This chain links TRBV9 with TRBJ1-2; possible D gene TRBD1, 6 bases. V dropped 0 bases and J dropped 2 bases, with 8 bases sitting between them. The CDR3 loop spans 14 amino acids. Germline loops: CDR1 SGDLS, CDR2 YYNGEE. CDR3 in amino acids: CASSVGTGNYGYTF. In nucleotides, the CDR3 is TGTGCCAGCAGCGTAGGAACAGGGAACTATGGCTACACCTTC.

The rearrangement links TRBV18 to TRBJ2-4, with D perhaps TRBD1 (6 bases). Looked up from germline, CDR1 is KGHSH and CDR2 is LQKENI. The germline V and J ends were trimmed by 5 bases and 0 bases, with 14 bases remaining between them. The length of the CDR3 is 16 residues. The CDR3 spells CASSEGEGVAKNIQYF. The CDR3 coding sequence is TGTGCCAGCTCAGAAGGAGAGGGGGTAGCCAAAAACATTCAGTACTTC.